This entry lists 21 T cell receptor beta chains sequenced from one sample in a study of control samples from healthy donors and cancer patients. TCRdb's copy holds only in-frame clones and misses some; the assay was immunoSEQ multiplex PCR. The table has 90,000 to 150,000 clones, around 88% seen once. Material for sequencing was blood. These receptor sequences come from a man in his forties or fifties in good health.

J is TRBJ2-3 and V is TRBV23-1; the D gene is possibly TRBD1 (6 bases). TRBV23-1 is an ORF, and what it does is uncertain. The CDR3 sequence is 14 residues long. Trimming took 6 bases from V and 2 from J, leaving 12 bases between them. For the CDR3, the DNA is TGCGCCAGCAGCCCCGGACAGAACACAGATACGCAGTATTTT. Translation gives CASSPGQNTDTQYF.

V gene TRBV4-1 combines with J gene TRBJ1-3; D uncertain. CDR1 and CDR2 from the germline V gene are MGHRA and YSYEKL. The length of the CDR3 is 16 residues. The V and J ends lost 3 bases and 1 base respectively, with 13 bases between them. The CDR3 DNA follows: TGCGCCAGCAGCCATTCCCGGGGAGGATCTGGAAACACCATATATTTT. Translated, it gives CASSHSRGGSGNTIYF.

The rearrangement joins TRBV24-1 to TRBJ2-7; 12 positions agree with TRBD1. The CDR3 is made up of 15 amino acids. Germline-derived CDR1 and CDR2 are KGHDR and SFDVKD. V lost 3 bases to trimming and J lost 5 bases; unmatched junction nucleotides: 4. CDR3 bases: TGTGCCACCAGTGATGGGACAGGGGGCTTCAACGAGCAGTACTTC. The encoded protein is CATSDGTGGFNEQYF.

This clone appeared a single time. The J gene is TRBJ1-6, the V gene TRBV30; a possible D gene is TRBD1 (5 bases). Per germline, CDR1 GTSNPN and CDR2 SVGIG (reference sequence). Trimming took 4 bases from V and 6 from J, leaving 13 bases between them. The CDR3 has 14 amino acids. The CDR3 DNA reads TGTGCCTGGAATCGCGGGGACGGTAATTCACCCCTCCACTTT. It specifies CAWNRGDGNSPLHF.

The V gene is TRBV2, the J gene TRBJ1-5; weak D call: TRBD1 (5 bases). CDR1 and CDR2 (germline): SNHLY, FYNNEI. V lost 8 bases and J lost 2, with 10 bases in between. The CDR3 loop spans 13 amino acids. The CDR3 nucleotides read TGTGCCAGCCAGGGTGTCCGCAATCAGCCCCAGCATTTT. Protein: CASQGVRNQPQHF.

The chain recombines TRBV11-3 with TRBJ1-5, with D unresolved. The CDR3 contains 14 residues. Looked up from germline, CDR1 is SGHNT and CDR2 is YENEEA. V was shortened by 2 bases and J by 2 bases, with 7 bases between the two germline ends. The CDR3 DNA follows: TGTGCCAGCAGCTTATTCCACGGCAATCAGCCCCAGCATTTT. This gives the protein CASSLFHGNQPQHF.

The rearrangement uses TRBV27 and TRBJ2-1, with 7 bases fitting TRBD1. V lost 5 bases, J lost 15 bases, and 13 bases stayed unmatched. The CDR3 runs 13 residues. CDR1 is MNHEY, CDR2 SMNVEV, per germline (reference sequence). The CDR3 loop is CASSTTRDRGRFF. Here the CDR3 DNA reads TGTGCCAGCAGTACAACACGGGACAGAGGCCGGTTCTTC.

This chain uses TRBV5-1 with TRBJ1-6, with D possibly TRBD1 on 6 matching bases. Germline V gene data show CDR1 as SGHRS and CDR2 as YFSETQ. Trimming left V 4 bases short and J 5 bases short, with 13 bases between. CDR3 size: 15 residues. This chain's CDR3 is CASSRADRNNSPLHF. The DNA for the CDR3 is TGCGCCAGCAGCCGGGCGGACAGAAATAATTCACCCCTCCACTTT.

The chain is built from TRBV7-8 and TRBJ2-1, with D uncertain. In germline, CDR1 is SGHVS, CDR2 FQNEAQ. Trimming took 2 bases from V and 5 from J, leaving 19 bases between them. This CDR3 has 17 amino acids. The CDR3 is CASSLRFDTGPHNEQFF. The CDR3 bases are TGTGCCAGCAGCTTACGGTTTGATACCGGGCCCCACAATGAGCAGTTCTTC. Complete variable domain (other parts from reference TRBV7-8 and TRBJ2-1): GAGVSQSPRYKVAKRGQDVALRCDPISGHVSLFWYQQALGQGPEFLTYFQNEAQLDKSGLPSDRFFAERPEGSVSTLKIQRTQQEDSAVYLCASSLRFDTGPHNEQFFGPGTRLTVL.

The V call is TRBV7-2, the J call TRBJ1-1, with D possibly matching TRBD1 (5 bases). Germline CDR1 is SGHTA and CDR2 is FQGNSA. The CDR3 is 15 amino acids. The V end was cut by 5 bases, the J end by 0 bases, with 13 bases between. The CDR3: CASSPVMGLNTEAFF. The CDR3 bases are TGTGCCAGCAGCCCAGTAATGGGACTGAACACTGAAGCTTTCTTT.

The V call is TRBV7-9, the J call TRBJ1-4, with 7 bases aligning to TRBD1. J gave up 8 bases and V 5 bases, and 11 bases lay outside the gene matches. The CDR3 consists of 15 residues. Germline V gives CDR1 SEHNR, CDR2 FQNEAQ (reference sequence). CDR3 nucleotides: TGTGCCAGCAGCATCCGACAGGGAAAAAACGAAAAACTGTTTTTT. This codes for CASSIRQGKNEKLFF.

This chain uses TRBV18 with TRBJ2-7; the match to TRBD2 covers 8 bases. CDR1 is KGHSH, CDR2 LQKENI, per germline. The ends lost 3 bases at V and 2 bases at J; junction bases unmatched: 6. The CDR3 runs 15 residues. The CDR3 reads CASSPTAGGPYEQYF. The CDR3 region has the DNA TGTGCCAGCTCACCGACGGCGGGGGGTCCCTACGAGCAGTACTTC.

The chain couples TRBV5-1 to TRBJ2-1; D might be TRBD1 (6 bases). Germline CDR1 is SGHRS and CDR2 is YFSETQ. V lost 4 bases, J lost 5 bases, and 13 bases lay in between. The CDR3 is made up of 14 amino acids. In DNA form, the CDR3 reads TGCGCCAGCAGCCCCGGACAGACAAACAATGAGCAGTTCTTC. Amino acid sequence: CASSPGQTNNEQFF.

The chain joins TRBV28 to TRBJ2-7, with D perhaps matching TRBD1 (5 bases). The CDR3 consists of 13 residues. V was cut by 6 bases and J by 5 bases, with 14 bases left in between. The germline V gene encodes CDR1 MDHEN and CDR2 SYDVKM. The CDR3 DNA is TGTGCCAGCAGCCCCGGCAGGGTACACGAGCAGTACTTC. Its protein is CASSPGRVHEQYF.

The chain recombines TRBV11-3 with TRBJ1-1; no firm D call. The CDR3 runs to 13 residues. Trimming left V 6 bases short and J 3 bases short, with 11 bases between. Germline V gene lookup returns CDR1 SGHNT and CDR2 YENEEA. The chain's CDR3 is CASSRYEDTEAFF. Here the CDR3 DNA reads TGTGCCAGCAGTCGATATGAGGACACTGAAGCTTTCTTT.

The chain couples TRBV6-5 to TRBJ2-2; D might be TRBD1 or TRBD2, each matching 5 bases. CDR3 length equals 12 residues. Deletions cut 6 bases from V and 6 bases from J, with 8 bases between. Germline V gene lookup returns CDR1 MNHEY and CDR2 SVGAGI. The CDR3, as DNA: TGTGCCAGCAGGCAGGGAGCCGGGGAGCTGTTTTTT. The encoded protein is CASRQGAGELFF.

The chain is built from TRBV6-1 and TRBJ1-2, with D perhaps matching TRBD1 (5 bases). This CDR3 spans 14 amino acids. With 3 bases removed from V and 5 bases from J, the gap between germline ends came to 13 bases. Per the germline V gene, CDR1 is MNHNS and CDR2 is SASEGT. The CDR3 nucleotides read TGTGCCAGCAGTGAGGGACGGGGAACTTATGGCTACACCTTC. This encodes CASSEGRGTYGYTF.

This chain connects TRBV9 to TRBJ1-1; D gene unclear. The CDR3 spans 15 residues. CDR1 SGDLS and CDR2 YYNGEE come from the germline V gene. The V end was cut by 0 bases, the J end by 0 bases, with 9 bases between. CDR3 region: CASSVDTELNTEAFF. CDR3 sequence (DNA): TGTGCCAGCAGCGTAGATACAGAGCTGAACACTGAAGCTTTCTTT.

The chain has TRBV9 and TRBJ2-3; TRBD2 matches 14 bases. V lost 4 bases to trimming and J lost 0 bases; unmatched junction nucleotides: 7. Germline loops: CDR1 SGDLS, CDR2 YYNGEE. This CDR3 is 18 amino acids long. The CDR3 sequence is CASSLGLAGASSTDTQYF. The CDR3 DNA is TGTGCCAGCAGCCTGGGACTAGCGGGGGCCTCTAGCACAGATACGCAGTATTTT.

The rearrangement joins TRBV13 to TRBJ1-5; D ambiguous. CDR1 is PRHDT and CDR2 is FYEKMQ in the germline V gene (reference sequence). There are 14 residues in the CDR3. Trimming removed 4 bases at V and 2 bases at J, with 9 bases between. The CDR3 here is CASSSGQGNQPQHF. The CDR3 nucleotides are TGTGCCAGCAGCTCTGGGCAGGGCAATCAGCCCCAGCATTTT. The complete variable domain, with remaining parts taken from reference TRBV13 and TRBJ1-5, reads AAGVIQSPRHLIKEKRETATLKCYPIPRHDTVYWYQQGPGQDPQFLISFYEKMQSDKGSIPDRFSAQQFSDYHSELNMSSLELGDSALYFCASSSGQGNQPQHFGDGTRLSIL.

The V and J genes are TRBV5-1 and TRBJ2-1; D is possibly TRBD1 (5 bases). The ends were cut back, 4 bases at V and 2 bases at J, with 10 bases in the middle. Looked up from germline, CDR1 is SGHRS and CDR2 is YFSETQ. The CDR3 runs 14 residues. CDR3 region: CASSLPTAYNEQFF. The CDR3 region has the DNA TGCGCCAGCAGCCTCCCGACAGCCTACAATGAGCAGTTCTTC.